The TCR beta chain described here comes from a study of T cells in localized non-small cell lung cancer. Findings and caveats of the study: Longer overall survival was linked to higher blood T cell density.

Clones were read by immunoSEQ multiplex PCR, and TCRdb kept only the in-frame ones, dropping some. The table records over a thousand clones, 24% of them present only once. Judged by abundance, this clone is large (0.1 to 1%). Its cognate antigen is unknown. The TCR originated in a man aged 35-69 years with stage I squamous cell lung carcinoma. Sequencing was performed on lung tumor tissue, taken before any cancer treatment.

Written as DNA, the CDR3 is TGTGCCACCCTACCAGGGAGCTCTGGAAACACCATATATTTT. Translation: CATLPGSSGNTIYF. The gene calls are TRBV6-8 and TRBJ1-3; D might be TRBD1 (5 bases). There are 14 residues in the CDR3. V was trimmed by 10 bases and J by 0 bases, leaving 13 bases between them. Germline-derived CDR1 and CDR2 are MNHGY and SAAAGT.